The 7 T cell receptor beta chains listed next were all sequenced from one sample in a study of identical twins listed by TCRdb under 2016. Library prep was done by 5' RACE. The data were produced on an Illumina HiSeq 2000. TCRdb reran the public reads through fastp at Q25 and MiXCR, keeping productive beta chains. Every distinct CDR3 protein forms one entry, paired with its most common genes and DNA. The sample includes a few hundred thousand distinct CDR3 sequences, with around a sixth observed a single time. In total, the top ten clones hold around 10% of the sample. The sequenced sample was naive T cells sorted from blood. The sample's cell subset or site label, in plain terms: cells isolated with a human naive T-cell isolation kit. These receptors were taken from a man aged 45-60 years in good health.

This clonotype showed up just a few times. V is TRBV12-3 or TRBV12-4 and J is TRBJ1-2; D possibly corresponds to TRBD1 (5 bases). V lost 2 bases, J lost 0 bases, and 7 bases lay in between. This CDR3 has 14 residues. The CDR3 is CASSLSQANYGYTF. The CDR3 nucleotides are TGTGCCAGCAGTTTATCACAGGCTAACTATGGCTACACCTTC.

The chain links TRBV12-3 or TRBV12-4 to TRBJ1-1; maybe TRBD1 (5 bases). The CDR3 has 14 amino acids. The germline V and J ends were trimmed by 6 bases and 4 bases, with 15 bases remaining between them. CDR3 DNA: TGTGCCAGCAGCTTTAATCCAGGGACCACTGAAGCTTTCTTT. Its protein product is CASSFNPGTTEAFF.

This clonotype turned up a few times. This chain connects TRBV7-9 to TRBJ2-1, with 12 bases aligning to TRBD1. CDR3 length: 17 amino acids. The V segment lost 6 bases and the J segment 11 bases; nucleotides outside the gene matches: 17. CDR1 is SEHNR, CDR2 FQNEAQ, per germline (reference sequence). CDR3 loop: CASRSEPGQGATYKQFF. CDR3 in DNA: TGTGCCAGCAGATCCGAACCGGGACAGGGGGCGACCTATAAGCAGTTCTTC.

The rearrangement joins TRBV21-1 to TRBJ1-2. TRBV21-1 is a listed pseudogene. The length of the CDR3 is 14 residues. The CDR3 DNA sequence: TGTGCCAGCAGCAGAAAAGGAACGGCGAATGGCTACACCTTC. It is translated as CASSRKGTANGYTF.

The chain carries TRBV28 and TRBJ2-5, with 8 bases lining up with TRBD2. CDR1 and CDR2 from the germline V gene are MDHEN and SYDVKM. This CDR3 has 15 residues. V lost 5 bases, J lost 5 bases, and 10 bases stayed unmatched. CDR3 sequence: CASSPHSGGSETQYF. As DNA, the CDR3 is TGTGCCAGCAGTCCCCACTCGGGGGGGAGTGAGACCCAGTACTTC.

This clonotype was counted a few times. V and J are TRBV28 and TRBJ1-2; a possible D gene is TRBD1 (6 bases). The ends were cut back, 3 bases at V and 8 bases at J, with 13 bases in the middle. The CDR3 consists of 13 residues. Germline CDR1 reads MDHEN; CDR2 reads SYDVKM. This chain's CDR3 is CASSLRGARGYTF. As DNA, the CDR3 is TGTGCCAGCAGTTTGAGGGGGGCAAGGGGCTACACCTTC.

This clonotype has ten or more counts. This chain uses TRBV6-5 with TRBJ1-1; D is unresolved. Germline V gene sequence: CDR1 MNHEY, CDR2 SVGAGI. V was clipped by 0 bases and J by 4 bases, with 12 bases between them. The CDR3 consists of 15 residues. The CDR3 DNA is TGTGCCAGCAGTTACTCTGGCCAGTTCGGCACTGAAGCTTTCTTT. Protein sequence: CASSYSGQFGTEAFF.